The rows below give T cell receptor beta chains drawn from one sample of a study of blood T cells in healthy people across ages. TCRdb analysed the 5' RACE reads with MiXCR anew, one entry per CDR3 protein. The sample includes 750,000 to 1,000,000 distinct CDR3 sequences, about 28% seen only once; the top ten take approximately 10%. Separately, the same data were catalogued under a study of T cells of mothers and their children.

The sample comprised blood. The origin of the receptors is a woman aged 40 to 55 in good health. Each CDR3 is given with its conserved first and last residue. D genes are given only for firm matches. Not every row has a clone size; where given, it reads once, few, many or a size class.

abundance: .
j_gene: TRBJ1-2
v_gene: TRBV28
d_gene: .
CDR3nt: TGTGCCAGCAGTTCTCCCTCACGGGGGCGGAACTATGGCTACACCTTC
CDR3aa: CASSSPSRGRNYGYTF

abundance: few
j_gene: TRBJ2-2
v_gene: TRBV5-8
d_gene: .
CDR3nt: TGTGCCGCCAATAAAGGGGATTACACCGGGGAGCTGTTTTTT
CDR3aa: CAANKGDYTGELFF

abundance: .
j_gene: TRBJ1-6
v_gene: TRBV2
d_gene: .
CDR3nt: TGTGCCAGCAGTGATTCTCCCCAGGGCGCCAATTCACCCCTCCACTTT
CDR3aa: CASSDSPQGANSPLHF

abundance: .
j_gene: TRBJ1-4
v_gene: TRBV30
d_gene: .
CDR3nt: TGTGCCTGGGGATACGGTGGTGAAAAACTGTTTTTT
CDR3aa: CAWGYGGEKLFF

abundance: .
j_gene: TRBJ1-2
v_gene: TRBV2
d_gene: .
CDR3nt: TGTGCCAGCAGGACGGACAGCTCTAACTATGGCTACACCTTC
CDR3aa: CASRTDSSNYGYTF

abundance: few
j_gene: TRBJ1-4
v_gene: TRBV29-1
d_gene: .
CDR3nt: TGCAGCGTCGCCTCGGGGAATGAAAAACTGTTTTTT
CDR3aa: CSVASGNEKLFF

abundance: few
j_gene: TRBJ2-5
v_gene: TRBV20-1
d_gene: TRBD2
CDR3nt: TGCAGTGCTAGCGGGGGGTTCTACAATGAGCAGTACTTC
CDR3aa: CSASGGFYNEQYF

abundance: many
j_gene: TRBJ2-7
v_gene: TRBV20-1
d_gene: TRBD1
CDR3nt: TGCAGTGCCAGCCGGGACAGGGCCCAGTACGAGCAGTACTTC
CDR3aa: CSASRDRAQYEQYF

abundance: few
j_gene: TRBJ1-6
v_gene: TRBV4-2
d_gene: .
CDR3nt: TGTGCCAGCAGCCAAGAGAGGCCAGGGCAGAGCTCCTATAATTCACCCCTCCACTTT
CDR3aa: CASSQERPGQSSYNSPLHF

abundance: .
j_gene: TRBJ1-6
v_gene: TRBV18
d_gene: .
CDR3nt: TGTGCCAGCTCACCACCATCGGCAGGGATCGGGGGATCACCCCTCCACTTT
CDR3aa: CASSPPSAGIGGSPLHF

abundance: few
j_gene: TRBJ1-2
v_gene: TRBV19
d_gene: TRBD1
CDR3nt: TGTGCCAGTAGTCTACAAACAGGGGTTGACTATGGCTACACCTTC
CDR3aa: CASSLQTGVDYGYTF

abundance: few
j_gene: TRBJ2-3
v_gene: TRBV27
d_gene: .
CDR3nt: TGTGCCAGCATGAGGTTATCGACAGATACGCAGTATTTT
CDR3aa: CASMRLSTDTQYF

abundance: few
j_gene: TRBJ2-2
v_gene: TRBV4-3
d_gene: TRBD1
CDR3nt: TGCGCCAGCAGCACGGGACAGGGGTCGGGGGAGCTGTTTTTT
CDR3aa: CASSTGQGSGELFF

abundance: few
j_gene: TRBJ2-3
v_gene: TRBV3-1
d_gene: .
CDR3nt: TGTGCCAGCAGCCATGGGATTTCCACAGATACGCAGTATTTT
CDR3aa: CASSHGISTDTQYF

abundance: many
j_gene: TRBJ2-5
v_gene: TRBV4-2
d_gene: .
CDR3nt: TGTGCCAGCAGCCAAGATAACTCCTGGGAGACCCAGTACTTC
CDR3aa: CASSQDNSWETQYF

abundance: .
j_gene: TRBJ1-1
v_gene: TRBV15
d_gene: TRBD1
CDR3nt: TGTGCCACCATGGATCCAGGGGGCGTAATGAACACTGAAGCTTTCTTT
CDR3aa: CATMDPGGVMNTEAFF

abundance: many
j_gene: TRBJ2-5
v_gene: TRBV4-1
d_gene: TRBD2
CDR3nt: TGCGCCAGCAGTTCGAAAGGGGGACTAGCGGGGGGACGAGGGATGGAGACCCAGTACTTC
CDR3aa: CASSSKGGLAGGRGMETQYF

abundance: many
j_gene: TRBJ2-1
v_gene: TRBV7-2
d_gene: TRBD1
CDR3nt: TGTGCCAGCAGCTTAGTGACAGGGGCTGGGGGTGAGCAGTTCTTC
CDR3aa: CASSLVTGAGGEQFF

abundance: .
j_gene: TRBJ2-3
v_gene: TRBV20-1
d_gene: TRBD1
CDR3nt: TGCAGTGTCAGTCGGCCAGGGGGCGAGGGAGATACGCAGTATTTT
CDR3aa: CSVSRPGGEGDTQYF

abundance: .
j_gene: TRBJ2-1
v_gene: TRBV5-8
d_gene: TRBD1
CDR3nt: TGTGCCAGCAGCTTGCAGTCGGCAGGGGGCTTGAATGAGCAGTTCTTC
CDR3aa: CASSLQSAGGLNEQFF

abundance: few
j_gene: TRBJ2-1
v_gene: TRBV13
d_gene: .
CDR3nt: TGTGCCAGCAGCTCCAACCCCGACGTCTTCTCCTACAATGAGCAGTTCTTC
CDR3aa: CASSSNPDVFSYNEQFF

abundance: .
j_gene: TRBJ1-5
v_gene: TRBV3-1
d_gene: .
CDR3nt: TGTGCCAGCAGCAAAAATAGGCAGGGGCCTCAGCCCCAGCATTTT
CDR3aa: CASSKNRQGPQPQHF

abundance: few
j_gene: TRBJ1-2
v_gene: TRBV2
d_gene: .
CDR3nt: TGTGCCAGCAGTGTCAGGGGTGGTGGTAACTATGGCTACACCTTC
CDR3aa: CASSVRGGGNYGYTF

abundance: .
j_gene: TRBJ2-1
v_gene: TRBV12-3/TRBV12-4
d_gene: TRBD1
CDR3nt: TGTGCCAGCAATTCACCGGGACAGATCTACAATGAGCAGTTCTTC
CDR3aa: CASNSPGQIYNEQFF

abundance: few
j_gene: TRBJ2-4
v_gene: TRBV7-8
d_gene: .
CDR3nt: TGTGCCAGCAGCTTCTCAACAGGGTCCTACAATGAGCAGTACTTC
CDR3aa: CASSFSTGSYNEQYF

abundance: many
j_gene: TRBJ2-7
v_gene: TRBV6-2/TRBV6-3
d_gene: .
CDR3nt: TGTGCCAGCAGTACGAATACAGGGTCCTACGAGCAGTACTTC
CDR3aa: CASSTNTGSYEQYF

abundance: few
j_gene: TRBJ2-7
v_gene: TRBV29-1
d_gene: TRBD2
CDR3nt: TGCAGCGTTGGGGGCGGGGGCTCCTACGAGCAGTACTTC
CDR3aa: CSVGGGGSYEQYF

abundance: many
j_gene: TRBJ1-2
v_gene: TRBV3-1
d_gene: .
CDR3nt: TGTGCCAGCAGCCAAGGTTCCCTAGGCTATGGCTACACCTTC
CDR3aa: CASSQGSLGYGYTF

abundance: few
j_gene: TRBJ2-1
v_gene: TRBV11-1
d_gene: .
CDR3nt: TGTGCCAGCAGCTTAGAGGTGTACCTCCCGAGCTCCTACAATGAGCAGTTCTTC
CDR3aa: CASSLEVYLPSSYNEQFF

abundance: .
j_gene: TRBJ1-1
v_gene: TRBV21-1
d_gene: .
CDR3nt: TGTGCCAGCAGCAAAGCGCTTTCGTCTAACCGGACCCCCGGTGCTTTCTTT
CDR3aa: CASSKALSSNRTPGAFF

abundance: many
j_gene: TRBJ1-2
v_gene: TRBV28
d_gene: .
CDR3nt: TGTGCCAGCAGCCAAGCCGGTTACTATGGCTACACCTTC
CDR3aa: CASSQAGYYGYTF

abundance: few
j_gene: TRBJ2-3
v_gene: TRBV5-1
d_gene: .
CDR3nt: TGCGCCAGCAGCTTTAAAACAGGGAAGGTAGCAGATACGCAGTATTTT
CDR3aa: CASSFKTGKVADTQYF

abundance: many
j_gene: TRBJ1-5
v_gene: TRBV12-3/TRBV12-4
d_gene: TRBD1
CDR3nt: TGTGCCAGCAGCGGACAGGGCTATCAGCCCCAGCATTTT
CDR3aa: CASSGQGYQPQHF

abundance: many
j_gene: TRBJ2-7
v_gene: TRBV9
d_gene: .
CDR3nt: TGTGCCAGCAGCGAGGGGGGAGGCTACGAGCAGTACTTC
CDR3aa: CASSEGGGYEQYF

abundance: .
j_gene: TRBJ2-5
v_gene: TRBV5-1
d_gene: TRBD1
CDR3nt: TGCGCCAGCAGAGCTGGGGACAGGCCGCGGGAGACCCAGTACTTC
CDR3aa: CASRAGDRPRETQYF

abundance: .
j_gene: TRBJ2-3
v_gene: TRBV7-3
d_gene: TRBD2
CDR3nt: TGTGCCAGCAGATCAAGGGGCGGGGGAGGCACAGATACGCAGTATTTT
CDR3aa: CASRSRGGGGTDTQYF

abundance: .
j_gene: TRBJ2-2
v_gene: TRBV29-1
d_gene: .
CDR3nt: TGCAGCGTTTTAGGGGTAGCTGACACCGGGGAGCTGTTTTTT
CDR3aa: CSVLGVADTGELFF

abundance: .
j_gene: TRBJ1-3
v_gene: TRBV9
d_gene: .
CDR3nt: TGTGCCAGCAGCGTGGGCAAGTGGGCTGGCAGCTCTGGAAACACCATATATTTT
CDR3aa: CASSVGKWAGSSGNTIYF

abundance: many
j_gene: TRBJ2-3
v_gene: TRBV29-1
d_gene: .
CDR3nt: TGCAGCGTTGACTCGGGGACAGATACGCAGTATTTT
CDR3aa: CSVDSGTDTQYF

abundance: .
j_gene: TRBJ2-1
v_gene: TRBV10-3
d_gene: TRBD1
CDR3nt: TGTGCCATCAATGAGGGACAGTTCAATGAGCAGTTCTTC
CDR3aa: CAINEGQFNEQFF

abundance: .
j_gene: TRBJ2-7
v_gene: TRBV10-2
d_gene: .
CDR3nt: TGCGCCAGCAGTGAAGTGGGGGGGCCGGGGGGCGAGCAGTACTTC
CDR3aa: CASSEVGGPGGEQYF

abundance: few
j_gene: TRBJ1-2
v_gene: TRBV24-1
d_gene: .
CDR3nt: TGTGCCACCAGCGACGTCTACTATGGCTACACCTTC
CDR3aa: CATSDVYYGYTF

abundance: many
j_gene: TRBJ2-1
v_gene: TRBV4-2
d_gene: TRBD2
CDR3nt: TGTGCCAGCAGCTATAGCGGGGTAGAGTACAATGAGCAGTTCTTC
CDR3aa: CASSYSGVEYNEQFF

abundance: .
j_gene: TRBJ1-4
v_gene: TRBV18
d_gene: TRBD1
CDR3nt: TGTGCCAGCTCACACGACACCGGGACAGGAGGCGAAAAACTGTTTTTT
CDR3aa: CASSHDTGTGGEKLFF

abundance: .
j_gene: TRBJ2-5
v_gene: TRBV7-2
d_gene: TRBD2
CDR3nt: TGTGCCAGCAGCCGTAGCGGGGCAAACCAAGGGACCCAGTACTTC
CDR3aa: CASSRSGANQGTQYF

abundance: .
j_gene: TRBJ1-1
v_gene: TRBV2
d_gene: .
CDR3nt: TGTGCCAGCAGTTCACAGGGAGTGGAGAACACTGAAGCTTTCTTT
CDR3aa: CASSSQGVENTEAFF

abundance: few
j_gene: TRBJ1-2
v_gene: TRBV5-1
d_gene: .
CDR3nt: TGCGCCAGCAGCGATTTGGACAGCTACACTTATGGCTACACCTTC
CDR3aa: CASSDLDSYTYGYTF

abundance: few
j_gene: TRBJ2-3
v_gene: TRBV9
d_gene: TRBD1
CDR3nt: TGTGCCAGCAGCGCCCAGACAGGGGGCGCGGGAGATACGCAGTATTTT
CDR3aa: CASSAQTGGAGDTQYF

abundance: few
j_gene: TRBJ1-2
v_gene: TRBV6-5
d_gene: .
CDR3nt: TGTGCCAGCAGTTACTACCTACAGGATCCACAAGGCTACACCTTC
CDR3aa: CASSYYLQDPQGYTF

abundance: few
j_gene: TRBJ2-3
v_gene: TRBV28
d_gene: .
CDR3nt: TGTGCCAGCAGTCCCCTTACGGGACGCCCGACAGGTACGCAGTATTTT
CDR3aa: CASSPLTGRPTGTQYF